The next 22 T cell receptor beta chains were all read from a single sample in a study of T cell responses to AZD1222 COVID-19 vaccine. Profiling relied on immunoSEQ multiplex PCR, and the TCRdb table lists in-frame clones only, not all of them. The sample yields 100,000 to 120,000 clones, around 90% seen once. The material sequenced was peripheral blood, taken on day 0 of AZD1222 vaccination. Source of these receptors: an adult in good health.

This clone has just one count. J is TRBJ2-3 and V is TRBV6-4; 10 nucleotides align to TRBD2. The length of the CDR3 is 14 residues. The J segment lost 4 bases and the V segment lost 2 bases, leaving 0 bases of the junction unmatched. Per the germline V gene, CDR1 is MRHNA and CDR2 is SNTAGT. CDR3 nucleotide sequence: TGTGCCAGCAGTGACAGCGGGGGGGCAGATACGCAGTATTTT. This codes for CASSDSGGADTQYF.

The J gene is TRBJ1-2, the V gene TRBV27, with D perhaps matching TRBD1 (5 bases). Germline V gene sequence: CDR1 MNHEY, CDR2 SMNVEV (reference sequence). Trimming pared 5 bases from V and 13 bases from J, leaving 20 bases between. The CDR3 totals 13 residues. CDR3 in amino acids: CASSPGTAPTRTF. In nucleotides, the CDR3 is TGTGCCAGCAGTCCCGGGACGGCCCCCACCCGCACCTTC.

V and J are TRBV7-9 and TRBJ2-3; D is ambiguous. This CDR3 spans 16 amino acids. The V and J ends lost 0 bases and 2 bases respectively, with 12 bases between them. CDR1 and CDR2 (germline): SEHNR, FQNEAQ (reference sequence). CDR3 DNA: TGTGCCAGCAGCTTAGCTGTAGGCGGAACCACAGATACGCAGTATTTT. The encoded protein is CASSLAVGGTTDTQYF.

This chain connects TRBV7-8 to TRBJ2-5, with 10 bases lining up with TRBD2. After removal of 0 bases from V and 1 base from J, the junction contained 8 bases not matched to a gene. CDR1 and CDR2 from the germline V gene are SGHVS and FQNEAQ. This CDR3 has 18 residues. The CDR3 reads CASSLALTSGVTQETQYF. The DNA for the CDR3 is TGTGCCAGCAGCTTAGCGCTAACTAGCGGGGTAACCCAAGAGACCCAGTACTTC.

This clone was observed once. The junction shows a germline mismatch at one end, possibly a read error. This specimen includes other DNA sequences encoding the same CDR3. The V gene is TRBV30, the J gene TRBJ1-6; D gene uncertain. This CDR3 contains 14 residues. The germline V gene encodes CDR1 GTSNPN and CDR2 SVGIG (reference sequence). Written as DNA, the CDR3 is TGTGCCTGGAGTGTTGATGGAATCCTGTCACCCCTTCACTTT. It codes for CAWSVDGILSPLHF.

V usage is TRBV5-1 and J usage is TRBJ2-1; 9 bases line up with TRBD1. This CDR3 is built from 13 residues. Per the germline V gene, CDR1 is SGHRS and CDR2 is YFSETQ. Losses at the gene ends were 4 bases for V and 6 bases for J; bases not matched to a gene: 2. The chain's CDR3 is CASSPGQGNEQFF. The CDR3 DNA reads TGCGCCAGCAGCCCGGGACAGGGCAATGAGCAGTTCTTC.

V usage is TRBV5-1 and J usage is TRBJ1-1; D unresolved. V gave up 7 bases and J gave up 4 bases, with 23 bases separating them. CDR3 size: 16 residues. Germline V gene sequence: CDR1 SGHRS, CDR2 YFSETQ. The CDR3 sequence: CASGPRPPLLGTEAFF. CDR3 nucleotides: TGCGCCAGCGGACCCCGCCCTCCTCTCCTCGGCACTGAAGCTTTCTTT.

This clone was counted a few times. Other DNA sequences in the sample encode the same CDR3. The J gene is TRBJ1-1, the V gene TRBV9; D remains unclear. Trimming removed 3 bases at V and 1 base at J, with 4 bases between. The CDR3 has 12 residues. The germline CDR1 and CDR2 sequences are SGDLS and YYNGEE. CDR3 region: CASSGRNTEAFF. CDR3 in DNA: TGTGCCAGCAGCGGAAGGAACACTGAAGCTTTCTTT.

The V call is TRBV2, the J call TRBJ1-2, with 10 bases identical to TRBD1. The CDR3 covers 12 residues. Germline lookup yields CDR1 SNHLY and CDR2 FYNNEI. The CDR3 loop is CAEGTGVNGYTF. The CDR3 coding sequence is TGTGCTGAGGGGACAGGGGTAAATGGCTACACCTTC.

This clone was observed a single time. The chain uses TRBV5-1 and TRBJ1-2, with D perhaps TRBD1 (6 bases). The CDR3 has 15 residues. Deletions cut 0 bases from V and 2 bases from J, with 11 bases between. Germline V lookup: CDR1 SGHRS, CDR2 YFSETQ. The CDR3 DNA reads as TGCGCCAGCAGCTTGGGCAGGGGATCGAACTATGGCTACACCTTC. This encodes CASSLGRGSNYGYTF.

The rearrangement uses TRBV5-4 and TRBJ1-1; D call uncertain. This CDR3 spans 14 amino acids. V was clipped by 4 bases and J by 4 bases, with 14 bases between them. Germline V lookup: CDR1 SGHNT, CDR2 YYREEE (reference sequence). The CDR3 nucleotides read TGTGCCAGCAGCCAACGCCTCCGGGTCACTGAAGCTTTCTTT. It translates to CASSQRLRVTEAFF. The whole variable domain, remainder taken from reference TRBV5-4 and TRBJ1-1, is ETGVTQSPTHLIKTRGQQVTLRCSSQSGHNTVSWYQQALGQGPQFIFQYYREEENGRGNFPPRFSGLQFPNYSSELNVNALELDDSALYLCASSQRLRVTEAFFGQGTRLTVV.

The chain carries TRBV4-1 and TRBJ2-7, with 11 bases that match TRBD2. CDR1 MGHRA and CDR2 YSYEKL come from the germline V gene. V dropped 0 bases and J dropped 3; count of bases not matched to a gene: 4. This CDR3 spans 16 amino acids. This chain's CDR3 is CASSQDLLAGGYEQYF. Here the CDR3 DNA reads TGCGCCAGCAGCCAAGATCTTCTAGCGGGGGGCTACGAGCAGTACTTC.

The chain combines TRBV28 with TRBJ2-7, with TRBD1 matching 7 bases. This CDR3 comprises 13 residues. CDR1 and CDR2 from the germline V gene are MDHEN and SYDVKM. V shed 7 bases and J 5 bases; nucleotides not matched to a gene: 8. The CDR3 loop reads CASTSRGHNEQYF. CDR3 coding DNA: TGTGCCAGCACTAGTAGGGGGCACAACGAGCAGTACTTC.

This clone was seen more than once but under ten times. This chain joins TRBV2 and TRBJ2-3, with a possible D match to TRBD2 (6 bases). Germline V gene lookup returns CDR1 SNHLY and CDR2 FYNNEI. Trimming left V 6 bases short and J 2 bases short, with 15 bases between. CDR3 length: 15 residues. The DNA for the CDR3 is TGTGCCAGCAGGGGGACTCCACTTCACACAGATACGCAGTATTTT. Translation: CASRGTPLHTDTQYF.

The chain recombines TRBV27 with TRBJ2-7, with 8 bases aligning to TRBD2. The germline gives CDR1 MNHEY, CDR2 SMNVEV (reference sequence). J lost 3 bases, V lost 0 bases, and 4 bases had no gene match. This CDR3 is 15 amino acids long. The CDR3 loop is CASSLSPAGDYEQYF. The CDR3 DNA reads TGTGCCAGCAGTTTATCGCCAGCGGGGGACTACGAGCAGTACTTC.

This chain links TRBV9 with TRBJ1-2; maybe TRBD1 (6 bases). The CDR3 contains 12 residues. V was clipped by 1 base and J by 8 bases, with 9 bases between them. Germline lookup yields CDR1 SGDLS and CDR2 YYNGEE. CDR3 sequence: CASSVQGRGYTF. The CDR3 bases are TGTGCCAGCAGCGTACAGGGGAGAGGCTACACCTTC.

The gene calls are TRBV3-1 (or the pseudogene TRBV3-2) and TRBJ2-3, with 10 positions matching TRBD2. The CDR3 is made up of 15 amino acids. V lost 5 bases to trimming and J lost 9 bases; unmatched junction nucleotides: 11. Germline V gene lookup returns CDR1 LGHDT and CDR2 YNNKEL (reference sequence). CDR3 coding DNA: TGTGCCAGCAGCTATGCAAGCGGGGGGGCCATAACGCAGTATTTT. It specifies CASSYASGGAITQYF.

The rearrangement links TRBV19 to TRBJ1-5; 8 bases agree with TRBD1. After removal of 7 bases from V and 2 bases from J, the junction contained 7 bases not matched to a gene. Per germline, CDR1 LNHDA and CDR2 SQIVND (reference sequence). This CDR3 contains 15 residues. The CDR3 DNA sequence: TGTGCCAGTAACCTCGGACAGGGCGGCAATCAGCCCCAGCATTTT. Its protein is CASNLGQGGNQPQHF.

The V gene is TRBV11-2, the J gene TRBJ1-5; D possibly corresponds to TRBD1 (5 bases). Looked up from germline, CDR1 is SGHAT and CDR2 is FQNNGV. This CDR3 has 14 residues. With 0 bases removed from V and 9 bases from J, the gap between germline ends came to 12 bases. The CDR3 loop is CASSLDQGQGPQHF. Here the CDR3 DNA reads TGTGCCAGCAGCTTAGATCAGGGCCAGGGGCCCCAGCATTTT.

The CDR3 here is CASSRTGQSNQPQHF. In DNA form, the CDR3 reads TGTGCCAGTAGTAGGACAGGCCAAAGCAATCAGCCCCAGCATTTT. The chain has TRBV19 and TRBJ1-5; 7 positions agree with TRBD1. The CDR3 length is 15 residues. Germline loops: CDR1 LNHDA, CDR2 SQIVND (reference sequence). With 4 bases clipped from V and 1 base from J, the junction kept 4 bases outside the gene matches.

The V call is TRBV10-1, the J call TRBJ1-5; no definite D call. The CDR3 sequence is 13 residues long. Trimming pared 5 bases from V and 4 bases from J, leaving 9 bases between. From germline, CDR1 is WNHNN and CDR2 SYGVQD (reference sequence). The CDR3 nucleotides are TGCGCCAGCAGTCCCGGGAAAAATCAGCCCCAGCATTTT. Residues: CASSPGKNQPQHF.

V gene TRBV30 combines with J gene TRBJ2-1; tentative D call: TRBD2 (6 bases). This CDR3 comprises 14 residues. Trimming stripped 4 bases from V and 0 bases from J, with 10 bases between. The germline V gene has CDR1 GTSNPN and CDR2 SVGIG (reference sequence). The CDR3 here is CAWIIGGSYNEQFF. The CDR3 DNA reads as TGTGCCTGGATTATCGGGGGCTCCTACAATGAGCAGTTCTTC.